The present entry profiles one T cell receptor (beta chain) with its context. This specimen belongs to a study of blood T cell repertoires in COVID-19. Overall study context: The cDNA or gDNA used as material had been derived from T cells, B-cell-depleted T cells, or PBMCs.

Germline V CDR1 and CDR2: SGHTA, FQGTGA. The CDR3 is 16 residues long. The junction had 8 bases not matched to a gene; V was cut back by 1 base and J by 3 bases. In the authors' workflow: Amplification of reference gene primers was used by the study to estimate nucleated cell counts. The method was immunoSEQ multiplex PCR; TCRdb's version includes in-frame clones alone and lacks a portion of them. V and J calls and clone size come straight from that table; D and trimming were deduced from the DNA. The data show about 82,000 clones, 83% seen once. The chain is built from TRBV7-3 and TRBJ1-2, with TRBD1 matching 7 bases. The sequence derives from an older woman with acute or convalescent COVID-19. Sequencing was performed on peripheral blood. In DNA form, the CDR3 reads TGTGCCAGCAGCTTAAATGCAGGGGGAATTGACTATGGCTACACCTTC. Translating it yields CASSLNAGGIDYGYTF.